The entry below describes one T cell receptor beta chain. Its antigen is not identified. The data originate from a study of shared clonotypes between healthy human individuals. Whole-study findings and limits: It was the few donors that limited the genetic and exposure-history diversity represented. Shared across a few donors were roughly 5.3% of the naive CD4 clonotypes.

The V gene lost 5 bases and the J gene lost 0 bases, with 18 bases spanning the gap. The CDR3 consists of 17 residues. CDR1 and CDR2 from the germline V gene are SGHAT and FQNNGV. Only in-frame clones appear in the TCRdb table, and some are missing; sequencing was by immunoSEQ multiplex PCR. The data hold over a million clones, with roughly 96% observed a single time. This sequence joins TRBV11-2 and TRBJ2-3; D could derive from TRBD1 or TRBD2 (6 bases each). The sequenced sample was naive CD4+ T cells sorted from blood. Regarding subset: CD45RA+ positively selected. The TCR sequence derives from a man in his thirties or forties in good health. This CDR3 reads CASSGLGGSASTDTQYF. Written as DNA, the CDR3 is TGTGCCAGCAGCGGGTTGGGGGGCAGTGCTAGCACAGATACGCAGTATTTT.